The 21 T cell receptor beta chains in this list originate from one sample, sequenced in a study of vaccination effects on CD4 cells after COVID-19. Sequencing was performed with immunoSEQ multiplex PCR; in TCRdb, only in-frame clones are kept and a portion is missing. The sample shows tens of thousands of clones, 70% to 75% of them seen only once. ViraFEST used viral peptide pools to expand antigen-specific CD4+ T cells before sequencing. Isolating CD4+ T cells followed approximately 9 days of culture. Antigens of these TCRs are unknown. Sequenced here: CD4+ T cells from PBMCs cultured with HCoV-229E spike peptides, sampled before COVID-19 vaccination. The receptor set was obtained from a human donor who received a COVID-19 vaccine.

The rearrangement uses TRBV30 and TRBJ2-5; possible D gene TRBD1, 6 bases. The germline V gene has CDR1 GTSNPN and CDR2 SVGIG (reference sequence). This CDR3 spans 13 amino acids. The CDR3 DNA reads TGTGGTCTGGACAGAGGGCGGCGGGAGACCCAGTACTTC. This gives the protein CGLDRGRRETQYF.

The gene calls are TRBV12-5 and TRBJ1-6; no definite D call. V was pared by 3 bases and J by 9 bases, with 6 bases between. There are 12 residues in the CDR3. Germline CDR1 and CDR2: LGHNT and FRNRAP. This chain's CDR3 is CASGFSGSPLHF. Here the CDR3 DNA reads TGTGCTAGTGGTTTTAGCGGTTCACCCCTCCACTTT.

J is TRBJ2-7 and V is TRBV7-9; 11 nucleotides match TRBD1. Germline assignment: CDR1 SEHNR and CDR2 FQNEAQ (reference sequence). The CDR3 covers 15 residues. V shed 5 bases, J shed 9 bases, and the junction held 12 bases outside the gene matches. The CDR3 reads CASSPRPGTGGWQYV. The DNA of the CDR3 is TGTGCCAGCAGCCCACGGCCCGGGACAGGGGGATGGCAGTACGTC.

This clone was seen once. The genes are TRBV12-3 or TRBV12-4 and TRBJ2-1; tentative D call: TRBD2 (6 bases). Trimming took off 5 bases at V and 14 bases at J, with 16 bases between the two ends. The CDR3 spans 12 residues. Here the CDR3 DNA reads TGTGCCAGCAGTCAGGACTACCTCGTGAAGTTCTTC. Translating it yields CASSQDYLVKFF.

V is TRBV12-5 and J is TRBJ2-3; D is ambiguous. The length of the CDR3 is 8 residues. Germline V lookup: CDR1 LGHNT, CDR2 FRNRAP. The DNA for the CDR3 is TGTCCCTCAGATACGCAGTATTTT. Translating it yields CPSDTQYF.

This clone was detected only once. V usage is TRBV6-5 and J usage is TRBJ1-2; TRBD1 might be the D (6 bases). V was cut by 6 bases and J by 1 base, with 12 bases left in between. The germline V gene encodes CDR1 MNHEY and CDR2 SVGAGI. The CDR3 consists of 14 residues. As DNA, the CDR3 is TGTGCCAGCAGCCTACAGGGAAGTAACTATGGCTACACCTTC. It yields the protein CASSLQGSNYGYTF.

V is TRBV19 and J is TRBJ2-2; D is unresolved. V was cut by 4 bases and J by 1 base, with 10 bases left in between. Germline values: CDR1 LNHDA, CDR2 SQIVND (reference sequence). This CDR3 comprises 15 residues. For the CDR3, the DNA is TGTGCCAGTAGTAGCCCCCAGCTGAACACCGGGGAGCTGTTTTTT. Translating it yields CASSSPQLNTGELFF.

The chain uses TRBV28 and TRBJ1-6, with 11 positions matching TRBD1. Germline CDR1 is MDHEN and CDR2 is SYDVKM. The CDR3 contains 17 residues. V lost 2 bases to trimming and J lost 6 bases; unmatched junction nucleotides: 6. This chain's CDR3 is CASSLHGQGAFNSPLHF. CDR3 sequence (DNA): TGTGCCAGCAGTTTACACGGACAGGGGGCATTTAATTCACCCCTCCACTTT.

The table lists this clone with a few counts. This sequence joins TRBV5-1 and TRBJ2-2; TRBD2 agrees at 10 bases. Germline V gives CDR1 SGHRS, CDR2 YFSETQ. Germline trimming cut 4 bases from V and 1 base from J; bases unmatched to any gene: 1. The CDR3 runs 15 residues. CDR3 loop: CASSGLAVNTGELFF. CDR3 sequence (DNA): TGCGCCAGCAGCGGACTAGCGGTGAACACCGGGGAGCTGTTTTTT.

The chain links TRBV7-2 to TRBJ1-6; 7 bases are a match to TRBD1. Germline V lookup: CDR1 SGHTA, CDR2 FQGNSA. V gave up 6 bases and J gave up 4 bases; unmatched junction bases: 3. CDR3 length: 14 residues. In nucleotides, the CDR3 is TGTGCCAGCAGGCCGGGACAGTATAATTCACCCCTCCACTTT. This codes for CASRPGQYNSPLHF. The full variable domain, rest sourced from reference TRBV7-2 and TRBJ1-6, is GAGVSQSPSNKVTEKGKDVELRCDPISGHTALYWYRQSLGQGLEFLIYFQGNSAPDKSGLPSDRFSAERTGGSVSTLTIQRTQQEDSAVYLCASRPGQYNSPLHFGNGTRLTVT.

The chain uses TRBV19 and TRBJ1-1; perhaps TRBD1 as D (5 bases). Germline V gives CDR1 LNHDA, CDR2 SQIVND (reference sequence). The V and J ends lost 10 bases and 9 bases respectively, with 15 bases between them. This CDR3 has 11 residues. The CDR3 region has the DNA TGTGCCACCGTTGGGACCCAGAAAGCTTTCTTT. Its protein product is CATVGTQKAFF.

The chain is built from TRBV7-2 and TRBJ2-2, with D perhaps given as TRBD1 or TRBD2 (5 bases each). CDR1 is SGHTA, CDR2 FQGNSA, per germline. V dropped 5 bases and J dropped 8 bases, with 24 bases sitting between them. The CDR3 runs 17 residues. The CDR3 here is CASSDSVGATPRGELFF. DNA of the CDR3: TGTGCCAGCAGCGATAGCGTCGGGGCCACCCCGAGGGGGGAGCTGTTTTTT.

V and J are TRBV19 and TRBJ1-5, with D possibly TRBD1 on 6 matching bases. This CDR3 is 15 amino acids long. V lost 5 bases to trimming and J lost 2 bases, with 13 bases between them. Germline V gene lookup returns CDR1 LNHDA and CDR2 SQIVND (reference sequence). The CDR3 DNA is TGTGCCAGTAGTCCCACAGGGAACCGCAATCAGCCCCAGCATTTT. It yields the protein CASSPTGNRNQPQHF.

The chain uses TRBV21-1 and TRBJ2-3; TRBD1, the table's D call, was not compared with the DNA. TRBV21-1 is a documented pseudogene. The CDR3 runs 15 residues. CDR3 DNA sequence: TGTGCCAGCAGCGCCTACAGGGATAAGACAGATACGCAGTATTTT. Its protein product is CASSAYRDKTDTQYF.

The J gene is TRBJ2-2, the V gene TRBV10-2; 11 bases match TRBD1. Per the germline V gene, CDR1 is WSHSY and CDR2 is SAAADI. The CDR3 covers 15 residues. V dropped 8 bases and J dropped 7; count of bases not matched to a gene: 9. The CDR3: CASQGQGARGGELFF. In nucleotides, the CDR3 is TGCGCCAGCCAAGGACAGGGGGCCCGCGGCGGGGAGCTGTTTTTT.

The chain employs TRBV11-2 and TRBJ2-5, with a tentative D call TRBD2 (6 bases). Germline V gene lookup returns CDR1 SGHAT and CDR2 FQNNGV. Between the trimmed V and J ends, which lost 0 bases and 5 bases, there was a span of 13 bases. This CDR3 has 15 amino acids. This CDR3 is CASSLDPGGEETQYF. CDR3 nucleotides: TGTGCCAGCAGCTTAGACCCTGGCGGGGAGGAGACCCAGTACTTC.

The chain employs TRBV24-1 and TRBJ2-5; D gene ambiguous. Germline CDR1 is KGHDR and CDR2 is SFDVKD. The CDR3 has 15 residues. With 1 base removed from V and 2 bases from J, the gap between germline ends came to 10 bases. CDR3 sequence reads: CATSDFTVGQETQYF. DNA for the CDR3: TGTGCCACCAGTGATTTTACAGTCGGACAAGAGACCCAGTACTTC.

The chain links TRBV7-3 to TRBJ2-2, with no clear D. Germline V gene sequence: CDR1 SGHTA, CDR2 FQGTGA. Trimming pared 3 bases from V and 4 bases from J, leaving 12 bases between. The CDR3 contains 15 residues. CDR3 sequence (DNA): TGTGCCAGCAGCTTTGGGTCAGCTCCCACCGGGGAGCTGTTTTTT. It is translated as CASSFGSAPTGELFF.

This clone showed up many times. The V gene is TRBV10-1, the J gene TRBJ1-4, with D perhaps matching TRBD1 (5 bases). Trimming pared 6 bases from V and 7 bases from J, leaving 9 bases between. Germline assignment: CDR1 WNHNN and CDR2 SYGVQD (reference sequence). CDR3 size: 12 residues. Written as DNA, the CDR3 is TGCGCCAGCAGCGACCAGGGTGAAAAACTGTTTTTT. This gives the protein CASSDQGEKLFF.

This rearrangement joins TRBV5-8 to TRBJ2-3; TRBD2 is a possible D gene (6 bases). The CDR3 spans 16 residues. Trimming shortened V by 1 base and J by 5 bases, and 17 bases separated the two germline ends. The germline V gene encodes CDR1 SGHTS and CDR2 YDEGEE. CDR3 loop: CASSLHGGPTGDTQYF. In DNA, the CDR3 is TGTGCCAGCAGCTTGCACGGGGGTCCGACGGGAGATACGCAGTATTTT.

The CDR3 sequence is CASRLDGLNEAFF. The CDR3 nucleotides are TGTGCCAGCAGGCTCGACGGACTAAATGAAGCTTTCTTT. The gene calls are TRBV27 and TRBJ1-1; no clear D. Trimming took 6 bases from V and 7 from J, leaving 15 bases between them. The CDR3 consists of 13 residues. Germline-derived CDR1 and CDR2 are MNHEY and SMNVEV (reference sequence).